In this sample, the clone carrying this TCR beta chain turned up a few times. Its antigen is still unknown. Known numbers of the T cell clone KT2 were added to PBMC. This sample is drawn from a study of quantifying T cell responses using KT2 cells. The wider study: Reverse transcription used primers in the TCR alpha and beta constant regions.

V dropped 0 bases and J dropped 0 bases, with 5 bases sitting between them. The CDR3 sequence is 14 residues long. CDR1 and CDR2 (germline): MNHEY, SVGAGI. General observations from the study: Counts of KT2 alpha and beta sequences rose linearly with the number of KT2 cells added. Very high KT2 spike-in numbers caused saturation in KT2 sequence detection.

Each cDNA got a UMI-containing oligo ligated at its 3' end. First-round PCR used three to five cycles and beta primers RC1.1 and RC1.2 covering TRBC1 and TRBC2. TCRdb reprocessed the UMI-ligation and nested PCR reads via MiXCR and lists one record per CDR3 protein. The data show tens of thousands of distinct CDR3 sequences, 9.5% to 13% seen once. The source of this sequence is a human donor. The sequenced sample consisted of PBMCs spiked with cells of the T cell clone KT2. The chain carries TRBV6-5 and TRBJ1-1; no clear D gene. CDR3: CASSYSRLNTEAFF. The CDR3 coding sequence is TGTGCCAGCAGTTACTCGCGGTTGAACACTGAAGCTTTCTTT.